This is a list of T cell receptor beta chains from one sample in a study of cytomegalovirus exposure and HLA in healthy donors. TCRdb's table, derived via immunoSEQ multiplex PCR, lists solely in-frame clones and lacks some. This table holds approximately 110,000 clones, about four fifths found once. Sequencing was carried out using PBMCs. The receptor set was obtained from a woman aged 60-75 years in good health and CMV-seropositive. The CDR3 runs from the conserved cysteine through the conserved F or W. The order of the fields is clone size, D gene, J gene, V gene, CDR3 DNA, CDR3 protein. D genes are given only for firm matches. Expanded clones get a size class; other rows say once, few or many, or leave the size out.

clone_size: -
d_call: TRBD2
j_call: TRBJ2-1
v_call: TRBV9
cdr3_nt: TGTGCCAGCAGCCCTCGTGGACTAGCGGGTTTGAGCTCCTACAATGAGCAGTTCTTC
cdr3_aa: CASSPRGLAGLSSYNEQFF

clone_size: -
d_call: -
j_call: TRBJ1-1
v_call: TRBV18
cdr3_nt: TGTGCCAGCTCACCACCGCTACTCATGAACACTGAAGCTTTCTTT
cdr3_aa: CASSPPLLMNTEAFF

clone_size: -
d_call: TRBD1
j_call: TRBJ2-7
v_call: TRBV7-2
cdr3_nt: TGTGCCAGCAGCTCGTCCCCAGGACAGGGTCGCGAGCAGTACTTC
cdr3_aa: CASSSSPGQGREQYF

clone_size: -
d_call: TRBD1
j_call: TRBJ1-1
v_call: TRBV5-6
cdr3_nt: TGTGCCAGCAGCTTTAGGACAGGAATGAACACTGAAGCTTTCTTT
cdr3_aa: CASSFRTGMNTEAFF

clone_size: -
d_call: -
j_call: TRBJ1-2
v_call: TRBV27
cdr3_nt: TGTGCCAGCAGTTTACGGGGGGGAGGCGGAGTGAAGCTAAATGGCTACACCTTC
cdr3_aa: CASSLRGGGGVKLNGYTF

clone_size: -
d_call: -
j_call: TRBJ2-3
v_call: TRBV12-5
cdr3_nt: TGTGCTAGTGGGCTGAGGGGCACAGATACGCAGTATTTT
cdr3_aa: CASGLRGTDTQYF

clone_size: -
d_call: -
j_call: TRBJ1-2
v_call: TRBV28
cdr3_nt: TGTGCCAGCAGACTACAGGGTTATGGCTACACCTTC
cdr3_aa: CASRLQGYGYTF

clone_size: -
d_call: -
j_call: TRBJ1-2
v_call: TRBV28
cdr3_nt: TGTGCCAGCAGTTTCGGAGGGAATGGCTACACCTTC
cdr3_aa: CASSFGGNGYTF

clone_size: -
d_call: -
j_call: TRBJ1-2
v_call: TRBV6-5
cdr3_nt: TGTGCCAGCAGTTTGACCCGGGGAAATTATGGCTACACCTTC
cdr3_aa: CASSLTRGNYGYTF

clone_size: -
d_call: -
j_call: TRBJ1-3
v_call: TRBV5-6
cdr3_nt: TGTGCCAGCAGCTTGGCGCCAGTCTCTGGAAACACCATATATTTT
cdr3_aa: CASSLAPVSGNTIYF

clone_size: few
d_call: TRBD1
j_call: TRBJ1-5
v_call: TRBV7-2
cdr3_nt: TGTGCCAGCAGCTCCCGGACAGGGACTAATCAGCCCCAGCATTTT
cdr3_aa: CASSSRTGTNQPQHF

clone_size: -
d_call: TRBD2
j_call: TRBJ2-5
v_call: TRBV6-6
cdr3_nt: TGTGCCAGCAAACCACTAGCGGGGCAAGAGACCCAGTACTTC
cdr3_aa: CASKPLAGQETQYF

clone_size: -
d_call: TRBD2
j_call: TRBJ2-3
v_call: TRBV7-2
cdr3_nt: TGTGCCAGCAGCCTTCGACTAGCGGGGGGCGGCACAGATACGCAGTATTTT
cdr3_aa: CASSLRLAGGGTDTQYF

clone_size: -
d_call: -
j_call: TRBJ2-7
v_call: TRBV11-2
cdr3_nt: TGTGCCAGCTCTCCCGGGGGTGACGAGCAGTACTTC
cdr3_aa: CASSPGGDEQYF

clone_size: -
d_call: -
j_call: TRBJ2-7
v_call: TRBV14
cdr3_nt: TGTGCCAGCAGCCAAGCCCTAGGTCGCGAGCAGTACTTC
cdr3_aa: CASSQALGREQYF

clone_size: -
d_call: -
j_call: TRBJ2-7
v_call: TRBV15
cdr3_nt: TGTGCCACCAGCAGGTGGGCTGGGCTCTCCTACGAGCAGTACTTC
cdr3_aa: CATSRWAGLSYEQYF

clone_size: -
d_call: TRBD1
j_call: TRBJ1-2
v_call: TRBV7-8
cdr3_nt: TGTGCCAGCAGCTTAGCGGGATCGGTCAGGGGGTTAGGCTACACCTTC
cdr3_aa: CASSLAGSVRGLGYTF

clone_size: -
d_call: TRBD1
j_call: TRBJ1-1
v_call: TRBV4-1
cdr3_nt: TGCGCCAGCAGCCAAGCCGGGACAGTGAACACTGAAGCTTTCTTT
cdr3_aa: CASSQAGTVNTEAFF

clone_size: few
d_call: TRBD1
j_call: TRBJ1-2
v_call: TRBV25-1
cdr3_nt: TGTGCCAGCAGTGGGACAGGGAAGGGCTACACCTTC
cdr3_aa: CASSGTGKGYTF

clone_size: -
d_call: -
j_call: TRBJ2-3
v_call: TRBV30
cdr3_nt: TGTGCCTGGAGTCCCCTGGGCTCAGATACGCAGTATTTT
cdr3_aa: CAWSPLGSDTQYF

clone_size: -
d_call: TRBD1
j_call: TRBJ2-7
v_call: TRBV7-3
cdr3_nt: TGTGCCAGCAGTCCCGGGACAGCGAATTCCTACGAGCAGTACTTC
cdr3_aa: CASSPGTANSYEQYF

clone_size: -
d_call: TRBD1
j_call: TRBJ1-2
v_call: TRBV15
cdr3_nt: TGTGCCACCAGCAGAGATCGCGGACAGGGCTTCGGCTACACCTTC
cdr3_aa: CATSRDRGQGFGYTF

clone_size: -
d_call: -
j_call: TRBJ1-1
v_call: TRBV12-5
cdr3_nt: TGTGCTAGTGGTTTGGACTACACTGAAGCTTTCTTT
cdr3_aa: CASGLDYTEAFF

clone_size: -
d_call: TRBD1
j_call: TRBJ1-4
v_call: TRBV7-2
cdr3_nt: TGTGCCAGCAGCTCTCGACAGGGGGGAGATGAAAAACTGTTTTTT
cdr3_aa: CASSSRQGGDEKLFF

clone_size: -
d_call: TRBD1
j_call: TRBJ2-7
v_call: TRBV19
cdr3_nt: TGTGCCAGTAGTATTGACAGGGGGCGACACTACGAGCAGTACTTC
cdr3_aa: CASSIDRGRHYEQYF

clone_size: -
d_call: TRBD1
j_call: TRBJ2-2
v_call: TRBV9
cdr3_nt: TGTGCCAGCGCCCCCCTTCCCGGGACAGGGGTTACGGGCGGGGGGACCGGGGAGCTGTTTTTT
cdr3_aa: CASAPLPGTGVTGGGTGELFF

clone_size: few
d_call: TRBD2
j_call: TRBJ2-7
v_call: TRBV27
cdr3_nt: TGTGCCAGCAGTTCCAATAGCGGGGGGCGAGGAGAGCAGTACTTC
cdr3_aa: CASSSNSGGRGEQYF

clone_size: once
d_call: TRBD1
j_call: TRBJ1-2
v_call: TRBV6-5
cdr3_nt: TGTGCCAGCAGTCCCTCGACAGGGGATGGCTACACCTTC
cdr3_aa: CASSPSTGDGYTF

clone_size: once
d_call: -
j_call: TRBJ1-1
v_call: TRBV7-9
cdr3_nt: TGTGCCAGCAGCCCCTGGATCACAGGCTCGAACACTGAAGCTTTCTTT
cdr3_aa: CASSPWITGSNTEAFF

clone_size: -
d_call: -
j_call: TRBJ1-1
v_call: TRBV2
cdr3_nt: TGTGCCAGCAGTCCAGAAAAGGGGATCACTGAAGCTTTCTTT
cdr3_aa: CASSPEKGITEAFF

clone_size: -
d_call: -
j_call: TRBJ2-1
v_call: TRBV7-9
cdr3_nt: TGTGCCAGCAGCCCCGGAGGGGAGCAGTTCTTC
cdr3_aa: CASSPGGEQFF

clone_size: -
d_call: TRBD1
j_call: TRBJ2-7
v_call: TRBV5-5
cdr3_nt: TGTGCCAGCAGCTTGGCATGGCAGGGGGCCTACGAGCAGTACTTC
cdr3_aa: CASSLAWQGAYEQYF

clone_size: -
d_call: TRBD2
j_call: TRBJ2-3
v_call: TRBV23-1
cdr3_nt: TGCGCCAGCAGTCCCCCGACGGGGGGGACAGATACGCAGTATTTT
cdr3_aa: CASSPPTGGTDTQYF

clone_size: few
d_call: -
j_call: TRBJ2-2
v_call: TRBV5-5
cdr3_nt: TGTGCCAGCAGCCCTGTTACAGGGATCGCGAACACCGGGGAGCTGTTTTTT
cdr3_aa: CASSPVTGIANTGELFF

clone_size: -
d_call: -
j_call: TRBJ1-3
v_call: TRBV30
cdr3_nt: TGTGCCTGGAGTCCGCATACCGGAGGCACCATATATTTT
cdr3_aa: CAWSPHTGGTIYF

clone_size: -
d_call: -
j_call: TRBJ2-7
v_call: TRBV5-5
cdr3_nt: TGTGCCAGCAGCTTCAGGGGTACACTAGGGGGAACGGGATTCTACGAGCAGTACTTC
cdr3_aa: CASSFRGTLGGTGFYEQYF